This T cell receptor beta chain comes out of a study of cytomegalovirus exposure and HLA in healthy donors. About the research overall: HLA-typed donors contributed 80 million to 85 million unique TCRs, which were held in an early data release. Overall study findings and caveats: A list of roughly 180 TCR beta chains associated with cytomegalovirus was given.

CDR3 length equals 15 residues. The germline CDR1 and CDR2 sequences are MNHEY and SMNVEV (reference sequence). V trimming: 5 bases; J trimming: 9 bases; junction bases outside the gene matches: 5. Concerning this clone itself: What it recognizes is unknown.

A multiplex PCR was run with 60 Vbeta primers and 13 Jbeta primers. The table came from immunoSEQ multiplex PCR; TCRdb's copy has only in-frame clones and leaves some out. The repertoire holds about 180,000 clones, with over 75% as singletons. The specimen was PBMCs. The chain uses TRBV27 and TRBJ1-6; 12 nucleotides match TRBD1. The receptor's source is a woman in her forties or fifties in good health and CMV-seropositive. The CDR3 region has the DNA TGTGCCAGCAGTGAAGGGACAGGGGGCGTTTCACCCCTCCACTTT. Its protein is CASSEGTGGVSPLHF.